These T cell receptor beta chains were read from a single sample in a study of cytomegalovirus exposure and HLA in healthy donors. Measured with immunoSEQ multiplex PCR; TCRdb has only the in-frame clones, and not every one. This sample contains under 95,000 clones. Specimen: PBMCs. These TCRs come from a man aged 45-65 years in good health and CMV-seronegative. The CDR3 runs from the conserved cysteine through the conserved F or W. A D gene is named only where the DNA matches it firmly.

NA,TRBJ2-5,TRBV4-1,TGCGCCAGCAGCCAAGAACCCTATGGTGTTACAGAAAGAGAGACCCAGTACTTC,CASSQEPYGVTERETQYF
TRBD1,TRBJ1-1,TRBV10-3,TGTGCCATCAGTGGACAGGGGCAGGGGAACGACACTGAAGCTTTCTTT,CAISGQGQGNDTEAFF
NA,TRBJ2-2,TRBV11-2,TGTGCCAGCAGCTTAATTAGCGGGGAGCTGTTTTTT,CASSLISGELFF
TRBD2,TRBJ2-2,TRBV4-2,TGTGCCAGCAGCCTGTTTAGCGGGGGGGCCGGGGAGCTGTTTTTT,CASSLFSGGAGELFF
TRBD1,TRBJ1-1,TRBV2,TGTGCCAGCAGGGGACAGGTGAACACTGAAGCTTTCTTT,CASRGQVNTEAFF
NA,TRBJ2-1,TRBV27,TGTGCCAGCACGGGGGGCGGGGTTTACAATGAGCAGTTCTTC,CASTGGGVYNEQFF
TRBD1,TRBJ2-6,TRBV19,TGTGCCAGTAGTAACAGGGGAATGTACTCTGGGGCCAACGTCCTGACTTTC,CASSNRGMYSGANVLTF
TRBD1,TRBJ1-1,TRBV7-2,TGTGCCAGCAGCCGTGACAGGGACAAAGCTTTCTTT,CASSRDRDKAFF
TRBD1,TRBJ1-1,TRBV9,TGTGCCAGCAGCAGCCTAAACAGGGGAGCTTTCTTT,CASSSLNRGAFF
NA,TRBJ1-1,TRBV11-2,TGTGCCAGCAGCTTTGGACAAGAGAACACTGAAGCTTTCTTT,CASSFGQENTEAFF
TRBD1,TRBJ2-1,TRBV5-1,TGCGCCAGCAGCTTGGCCGGACAGGGTGTGGATGAGCAGTTCTTC,CASSLAGQGVDEQFF
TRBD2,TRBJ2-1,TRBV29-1,TGCAGCGTTGCGGGACTAAACTACAATGAGCAGTTCTTC,CSVAGLNYNEQFF
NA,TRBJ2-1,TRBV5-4,TGTGCCAGCAGCCCCGACCGGGGTTCCTACAATGAGCAGTTCTTC,CASSPDRGSYNEQFF
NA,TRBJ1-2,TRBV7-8,TGTGCCAGCAGCTTAGTAGGCGGCCGTTCACGGGAAACCTATGGCTACACCTTC,CASSLVGGRSRETYGYTF
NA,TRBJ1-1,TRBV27,TGTGCCAGCAGTTTATCGGGCTACACTGAAGCTTTCTTT,CASSLSGYTEAFF
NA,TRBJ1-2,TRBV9,TGTGCCAGCAGCTCCACTACCGGACAGAACTATGGCTACACCTTC,CASSSTTGQNYGYTF
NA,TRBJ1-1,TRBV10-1,TGCGCCAGCAGTGAGGAGACTTCCAGGGGTCGGGCTTTCTTT,CASSEETSRGRAFF
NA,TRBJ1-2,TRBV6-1,TGTGCCAGCAGTGAAGCTCGGACAATTTTTTTGAACTATGGCTACACCTTC,CASSEARTIFLNYGYTF
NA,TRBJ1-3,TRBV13,TGTGCCAGCAGCACCCGACAGAGCCGAGGAAACACCATATATTTT,CASSTRQSRGNTIYF
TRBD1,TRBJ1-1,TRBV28,TGTGCCAGCAGCTCAGTGGGGACAGGGGATACTGAAGCTTTCTTT,CASSSVGTGDTEAFF
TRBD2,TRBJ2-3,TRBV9,TGTGCCAGCAGCGTCCCCGGGACTAGCGGGGGGTGGGGCACAGATACGCAGTATTTT,CASSVPGTSGGWGTDTQYF
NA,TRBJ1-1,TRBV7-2,TGTGCCAGCAGCTTAGCTGGCAGTCGAGAAGCTTTCTTT,CASSLAGSREAFF
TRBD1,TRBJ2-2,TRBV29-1,TGCAGCGTGGGACAGAGTGGGGTGGCCGGGGAGCTGTTTTTT,CSVGQSGVAGELFF
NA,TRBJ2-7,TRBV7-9,TGTGCCAGCAGCTTCAGTAAGTACGAGCAGTACTTC,CASSFSKYEQYF
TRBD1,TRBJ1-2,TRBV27,TGTGCCAGCAGTGAATCAGGGGGATGGTATTATTATGGCTACACCTTC,CASSESGGWYYYGYTF
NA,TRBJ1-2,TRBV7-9,TGTGCCAGCAGCGTTGACGGTAGGGGTATTGGCTACACCTTC,CASSVDGRGIGYTF